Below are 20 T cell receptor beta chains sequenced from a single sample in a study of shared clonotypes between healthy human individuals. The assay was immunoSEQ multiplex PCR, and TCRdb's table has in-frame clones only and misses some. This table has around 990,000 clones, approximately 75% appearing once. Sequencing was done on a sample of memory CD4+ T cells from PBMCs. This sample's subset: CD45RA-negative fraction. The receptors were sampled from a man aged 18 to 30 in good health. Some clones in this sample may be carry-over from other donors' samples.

The CDR3 protein is CASTPRGLSGANVLTF. For the CDR3, the DNA is TGTGCCAGCACCCCAAGAGGCCTCTCTGGGGCCAACGTCCTGACTTTC. V and J are TRBV7-9 and TRBJ2-6; D is unresolved. V lost 7 bases, J lost 0 bases, and 13 bases lay in between. This CDR3 has 16 amino acids. Per germline, CDR1 SEHNR and CDR2 FQNEAQ (reference sequence).

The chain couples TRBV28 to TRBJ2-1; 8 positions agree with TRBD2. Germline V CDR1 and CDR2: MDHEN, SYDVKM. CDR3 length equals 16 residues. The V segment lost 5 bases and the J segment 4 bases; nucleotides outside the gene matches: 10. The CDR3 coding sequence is TGTGCCAGCAGTCCTGGGGCTAGCGGGTGGTACAATGAGCAGTTCTTC. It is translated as CASSPGASGWYNEQFF. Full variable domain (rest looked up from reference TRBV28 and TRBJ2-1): DVKVTQSSRYLVKRTGEKVFLECVQDMDHENMFWYRQDPGLGLRLIYFSYDVKMKEKGDIPEGYSVSREKKERFSLILESASTNQTSMYLCASSPGASGWYNEQFFGPGTRLTVL.

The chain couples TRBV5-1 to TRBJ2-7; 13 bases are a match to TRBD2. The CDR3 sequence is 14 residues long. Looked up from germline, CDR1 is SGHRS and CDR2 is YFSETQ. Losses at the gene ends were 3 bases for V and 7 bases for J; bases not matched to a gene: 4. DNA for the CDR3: TGCGCCAGCAGCTCCGGGACTAGCGGGATGGAGCAGTACTTC. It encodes CASSSGTSGMEQYF. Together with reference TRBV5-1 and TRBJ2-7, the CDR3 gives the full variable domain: KAGVTQTPRYLIKTRGQQVTLSCSPISGHRSVSWYQQTPGQGLQFLFEYFSETQRNKGNFPGRFSGRQFSNSRSEMNVSTLELGDSALYLCASSSGTSGMEQYFGPGTRLTVT.

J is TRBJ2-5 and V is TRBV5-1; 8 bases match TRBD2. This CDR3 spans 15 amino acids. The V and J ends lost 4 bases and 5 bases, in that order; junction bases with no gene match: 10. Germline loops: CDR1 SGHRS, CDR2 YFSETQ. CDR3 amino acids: CASSAGGLARETQYF. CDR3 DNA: TGCGCCAGCAGCGCGGGTGGACTAGCTAGGGAGACCCAGTACTTC.

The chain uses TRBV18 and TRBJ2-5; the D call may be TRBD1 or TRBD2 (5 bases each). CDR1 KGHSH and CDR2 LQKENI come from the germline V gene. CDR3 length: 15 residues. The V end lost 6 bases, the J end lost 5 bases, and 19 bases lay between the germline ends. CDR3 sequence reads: CASSVQRGPWETQYF. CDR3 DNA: TGTGCCAGCTCGGTTCAAAGGGGACCGTGGGAGACCCAGTACTTC.

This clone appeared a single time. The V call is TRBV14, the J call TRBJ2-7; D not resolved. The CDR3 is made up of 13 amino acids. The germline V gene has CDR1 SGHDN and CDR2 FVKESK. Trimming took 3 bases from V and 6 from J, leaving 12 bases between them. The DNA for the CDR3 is TGTGCCAGCAGCCAGCAGCGTAGCCGCGAGCAGTACTTC. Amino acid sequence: CASSQQRSREQYF.

The CDR3 region has the DNA TGTGCCAGTAGTGTCACTCCTGCGAGGGGCTACACCTTC. Encoded protein: CASSVTPARGYTF. The V and J genes are TRBV19 and TRBJ1-2, with D unresolved. CDR3 length: 13 amino acids. The V end was cut by 5 bases, the J end by 8 bases, with 15 bases between. Per germline, CDR1 LNHDA and CDR2 SQIVND (reference sequence).

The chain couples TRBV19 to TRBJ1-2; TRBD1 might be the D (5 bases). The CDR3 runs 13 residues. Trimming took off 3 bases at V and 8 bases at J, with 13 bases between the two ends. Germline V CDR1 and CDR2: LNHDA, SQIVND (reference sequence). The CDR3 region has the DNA TGTGCCAGTAGTATTGGAAGGGGCGCGGGCTACACCTTC. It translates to CASSIGRGAGYTF.

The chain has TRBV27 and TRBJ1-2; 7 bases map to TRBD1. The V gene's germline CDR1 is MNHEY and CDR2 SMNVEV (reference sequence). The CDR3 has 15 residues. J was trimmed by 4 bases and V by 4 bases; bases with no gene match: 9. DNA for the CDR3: TGTGCCAGCAGTTACATCCCCGCAGGGGGCTATGGCTACACCTTC. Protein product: CASSYIPAGGYGYTF.

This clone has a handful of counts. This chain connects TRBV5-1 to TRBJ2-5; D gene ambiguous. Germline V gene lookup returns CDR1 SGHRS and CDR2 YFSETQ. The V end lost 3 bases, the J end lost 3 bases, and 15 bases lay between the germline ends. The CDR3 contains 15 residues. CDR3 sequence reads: CASSSIPDSEETQYF. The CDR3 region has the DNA TGCGCCAGCAGCTCTATACCTGACTCCGAAGAGACCCAGTACTTC.

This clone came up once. CDR3 region: CASSSPGTTGELFF. The CDR3 nucleotides are TGTGCCAGCAGTTCCCCCGGAACCACCGGGGAGCTGTTTTTT. The chain employs TRBV28 and TRBJ2-2; no reliable D call. Germline V CDR1 and CDR2: MDHEN, SYDVKM. V dropped 4 bases and J dropped 4 bases, with 10 bases sitting between them. CDR3 length equals 14 residues.

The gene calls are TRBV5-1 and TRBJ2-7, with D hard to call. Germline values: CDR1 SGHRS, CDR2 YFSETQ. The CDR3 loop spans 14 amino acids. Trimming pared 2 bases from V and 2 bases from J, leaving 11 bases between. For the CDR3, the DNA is TGCGCCAGCAGCTTCGATCCCTTCGCCTACGAGCAGTACTTC. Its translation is CASSFDPFAYEQYF.

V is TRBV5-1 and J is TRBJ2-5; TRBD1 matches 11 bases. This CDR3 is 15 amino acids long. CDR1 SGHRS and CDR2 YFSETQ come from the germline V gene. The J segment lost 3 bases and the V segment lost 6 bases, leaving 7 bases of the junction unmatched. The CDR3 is CASTPGQGAEETQYF. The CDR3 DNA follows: TGCGCCAGCACACCAGGACAGGGGGCTGAAGAGACCCAGTACTTC.

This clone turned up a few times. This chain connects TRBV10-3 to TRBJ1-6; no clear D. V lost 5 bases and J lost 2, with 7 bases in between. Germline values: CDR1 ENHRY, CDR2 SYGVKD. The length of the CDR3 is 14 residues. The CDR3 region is CAISYNPYNSPLHF. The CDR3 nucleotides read TGTGCCATCAGTTACAATCCCTATAATTCACCCCTCCACTTT.

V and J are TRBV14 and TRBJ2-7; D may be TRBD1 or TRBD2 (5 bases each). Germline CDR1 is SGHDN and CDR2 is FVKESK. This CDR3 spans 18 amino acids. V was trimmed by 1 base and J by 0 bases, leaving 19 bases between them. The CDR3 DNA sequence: TGTGCCAGCAGCCAAGGTCTGGGTCGACGGGACCTCTCCTACGAGCAGTACTTC. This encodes CASSQGLGRRDLSYEQYF.

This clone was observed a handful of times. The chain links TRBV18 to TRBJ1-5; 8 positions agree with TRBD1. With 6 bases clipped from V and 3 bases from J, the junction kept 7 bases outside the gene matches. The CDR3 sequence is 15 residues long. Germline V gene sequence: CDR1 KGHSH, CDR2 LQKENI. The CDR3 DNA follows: TGTGCCAGCTCCGCCGGGACAGGCAACAATCAGCCCCAGCATTTT. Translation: CASSAGTGNNQPQHF.

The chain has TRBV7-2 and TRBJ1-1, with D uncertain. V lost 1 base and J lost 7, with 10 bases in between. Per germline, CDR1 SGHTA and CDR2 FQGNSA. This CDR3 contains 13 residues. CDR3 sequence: CASSLVFEGEAFF. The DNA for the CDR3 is TGTGCCAGCAGCTTAGTATTTGAGGGTGAAGCTTTCTTT.

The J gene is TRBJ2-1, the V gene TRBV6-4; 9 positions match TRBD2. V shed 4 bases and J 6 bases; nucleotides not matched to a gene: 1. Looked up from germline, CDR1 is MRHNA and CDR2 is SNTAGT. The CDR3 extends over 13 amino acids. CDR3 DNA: TGTGCCAGCAGTGTTAGCGGGAGCAATGAGCAGTTCTTC. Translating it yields CASSVSGSNEQFF.

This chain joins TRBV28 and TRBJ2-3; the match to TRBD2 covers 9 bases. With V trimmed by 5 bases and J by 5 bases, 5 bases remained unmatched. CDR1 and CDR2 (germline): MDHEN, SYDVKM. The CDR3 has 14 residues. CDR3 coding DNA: TGTGCCAGCAGTCTAGCGGGAAGTAAAGATACGCAGTATTTT. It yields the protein CASSLAGSKDTQYF.

For the CDR3, the DNA is TGTGCCAGCAGTGGACAGGGGATGAACACTGAAGCTTTCTTT. Amino acid sequence: CASSGQGMNTEAFF. V usage is TRBV7-9 and J usage is TRBJ1-1; 9 nucleotides match TRBD1. J was trimmed by 0 bases and V by 6 bases; bases with no gene match: 2. The CDR3 has 14 amino acids. Germline CDR1 is SEHNR and CDR2 is FQNEAQ (reference sequence). Combining the CDR3 with reference TRBV7-9 and TRBJ1-1 gives the whole variable domain DTGVSQNPRHKITKRGQNVTFRCDPISEHNRLYWYRQTLGQGPEFLTYFQNEAQLEKSRLLSDRFSAERPKGSFSTLEIQRTEQGDSAMYLCASSGQGMNTEAFFGQGTRLTVV.